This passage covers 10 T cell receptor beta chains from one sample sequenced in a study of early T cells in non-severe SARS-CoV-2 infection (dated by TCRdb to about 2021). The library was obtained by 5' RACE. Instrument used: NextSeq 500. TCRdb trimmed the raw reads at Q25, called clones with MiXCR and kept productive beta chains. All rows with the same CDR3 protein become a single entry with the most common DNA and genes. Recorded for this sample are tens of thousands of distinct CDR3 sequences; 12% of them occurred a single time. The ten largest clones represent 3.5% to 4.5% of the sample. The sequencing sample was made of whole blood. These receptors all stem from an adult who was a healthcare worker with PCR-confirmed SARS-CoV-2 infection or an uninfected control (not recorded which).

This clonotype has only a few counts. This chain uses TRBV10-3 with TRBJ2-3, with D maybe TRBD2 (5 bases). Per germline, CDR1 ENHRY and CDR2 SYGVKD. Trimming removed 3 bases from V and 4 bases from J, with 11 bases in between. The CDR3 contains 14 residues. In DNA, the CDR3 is TGTGCCATCAGTGAACCGAGAGGGCCAGATACGCAGTATTTT. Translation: CAISEPRGPDTQYF.

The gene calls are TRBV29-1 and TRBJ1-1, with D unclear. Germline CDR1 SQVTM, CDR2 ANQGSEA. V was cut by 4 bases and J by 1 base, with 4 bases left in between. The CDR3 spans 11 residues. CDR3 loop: CSVARNTEAFF. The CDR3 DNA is TGCAGCGTTGCCAGGAACACTGAAGCTTTCTTT. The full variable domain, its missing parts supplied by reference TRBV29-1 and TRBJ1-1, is SAVISQKPSRDICQRGTSLTIQCQVDSQVTMMFWYRQQPGQSLTLIATANQGSEATYESGFVIDKFPISRPNLTFSTLTVSNMSPEDSSIYLCSVARNTEAFFGQGTRLTVV.

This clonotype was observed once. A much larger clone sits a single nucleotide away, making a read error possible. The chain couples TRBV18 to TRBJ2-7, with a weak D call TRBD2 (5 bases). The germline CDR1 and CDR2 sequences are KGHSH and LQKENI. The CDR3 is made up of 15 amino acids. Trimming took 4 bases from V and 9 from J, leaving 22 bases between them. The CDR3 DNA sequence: TGTGCCAGCTCACTAATCGGGAAGGGCGAGAAGGGGCAGTACTTC. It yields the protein CASSLIGKGEKGQYF.

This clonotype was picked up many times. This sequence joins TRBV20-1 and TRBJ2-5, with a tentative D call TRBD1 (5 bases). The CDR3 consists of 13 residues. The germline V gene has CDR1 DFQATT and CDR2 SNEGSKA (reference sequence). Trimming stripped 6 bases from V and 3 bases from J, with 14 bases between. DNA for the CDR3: TGCAGTGCCATAGGCCCAGGGAAAGAGACCCAGTACTTC. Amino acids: CSAIGPGKETQYF.

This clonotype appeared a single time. The CDR3 region is CSPMLAGGPGTQYF. DNA of the CDR3: TGCAGTCCTATGCTAGCGGGAGGACCGGGTACGCAGTATTTT. This chain links TRBV20-1 with TRBJ2-3, with 11 bases that match TRBD2. Germline CDR1 reads DFQATT; CDR2 reads SNEGSKA (reference sequence). V was pared by 8 bases and J by 8 bases, with 12 bases of the junction left unmatched. CDR3 size: 14 residues.

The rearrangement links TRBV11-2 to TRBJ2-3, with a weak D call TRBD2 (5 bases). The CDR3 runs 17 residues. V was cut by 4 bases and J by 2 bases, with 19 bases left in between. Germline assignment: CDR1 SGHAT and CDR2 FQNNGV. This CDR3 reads CASSYSRGNYITDTQYF. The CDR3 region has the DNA TGTGCCAGCAGCTACTCCCGGGGAAATTATATCACAGATACGCAGTATTTT. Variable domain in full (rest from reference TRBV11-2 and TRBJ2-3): EAGVAQSPRYKIIEKRQSVAFWCNPISGHATLYWYQQILGQGPKLLIQFQNNGVVDDSQLPKDRFSAERLKGVDSTLKIQPAKLEDSAVYLCASSYSRGNYITDTQYFGPGTRLTVL.

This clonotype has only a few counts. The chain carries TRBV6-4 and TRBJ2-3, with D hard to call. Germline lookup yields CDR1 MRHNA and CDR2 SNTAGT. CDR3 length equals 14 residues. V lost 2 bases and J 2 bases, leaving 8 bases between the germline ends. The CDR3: CASSDDGSTDTQYF. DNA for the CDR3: TGTGCCAGCAGTGACGACGGATCCACAGATACGCAGTATTTT.

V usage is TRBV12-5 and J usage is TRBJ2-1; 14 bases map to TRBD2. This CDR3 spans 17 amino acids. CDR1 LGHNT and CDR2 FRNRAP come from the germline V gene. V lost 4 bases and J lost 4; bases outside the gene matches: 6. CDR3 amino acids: CASGWGLAGVGYNEQFF. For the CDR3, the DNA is TGTGCTAGTGGTTGGGGACTAGCGGGAGTCGGGTACAATGAGCAGTTCTTC.

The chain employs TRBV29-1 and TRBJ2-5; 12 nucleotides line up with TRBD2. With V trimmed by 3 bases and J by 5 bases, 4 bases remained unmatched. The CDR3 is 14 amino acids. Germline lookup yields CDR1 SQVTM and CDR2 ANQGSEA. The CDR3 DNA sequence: TGCAGCGTTGAGACTAGCGGGAGTACGGAGACCCAGTACTTC. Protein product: CSVETSGSTETQYF.

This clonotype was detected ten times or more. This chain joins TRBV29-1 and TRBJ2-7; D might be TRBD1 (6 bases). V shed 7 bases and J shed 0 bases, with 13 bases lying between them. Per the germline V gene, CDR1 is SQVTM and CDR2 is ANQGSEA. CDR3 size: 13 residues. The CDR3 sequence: CSAIDRFSYEQYF. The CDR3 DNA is TGCAGCGCTATCGACAGGTTCTCCTACGAGCAGTACTTC.